Detailed here is one T cell receptor beta chain. The sample is drawn from a study of cytomegalovirus exposure and HLA in healthy donors. The PCR ran on 60 Vbeta and 13 Jbeta primers. Sequencing was performed with immunoSEQ multiplex PCR; in TCRdb, only in-frame clones are kept and a portion is missing. The sample lists some 170,000 clones; roughly 81% were seen once. Material for sequencing was PBMCs. The clonotype was recovered from a woman under 30 in good health and CMV-seropositive.

DNA of the CDR3: TGTGCCAGCAGCGAACGGGGGGGATCCTACAATGAGCAGTTCTTC. This codes for CASSERGGSYNEQFF. V usage is TRBV9 and J usage is TRBJ2-1, with TRBD2 identical over 8 bases. This CDR3 comprises 15 residues. Per the germline V gene, CDR1 is SGDLS and CDR2 is YYNGEE. V trimming: 3 bases; J trimming: 1 base; junction bases outside the gene matches: 3.